The clone carrying this T cell receptor beta chain was counted a few times. The antigen is unknown. The ends lost 6 bases at V and 8 bases at J; junction bases unmatched: 6. CDR1 MNHNS and CDR2 SASEGT come from the germline V gene. This CDR3 is built from 12 residues. The sample comes from a study of cytomegalovirus exposure and HLA in healthy donors. Study outcomes and limitations: Most of the TCR beta V segments (in an earlier analysis) were productive either about 87% or about 30% of the time.

60 Vbeta and 13 Jbeta primers were used in PCR. Original processing notes: Among the unique TCR beta chains that a later analysis counted, about 81 million in all, approximately 12 million were shared. Sequencing was performed with immunoSEQ multiplex PCR; in TCRdb, only in-frame clones are kept and a portion is missing. The V and J calls and the clone size are those of that table, but D and trimming were determined from the DNA. This table has 210,000 or so clones, 83% appearing once. The sequenced sample consisted of PBMCs. This chain connects TRBV6-1 to TRBJ1-1; 7 bases map to TRBD1. The TCR originated in a girl aged 5 to 17 in good health and CMV-seronegative. The DNA for the CDR3 is TGTGCCAGCAGCTCGAGGGACAGAGAAGCTTTCTTT. This encodes CASSSRDREAFF.